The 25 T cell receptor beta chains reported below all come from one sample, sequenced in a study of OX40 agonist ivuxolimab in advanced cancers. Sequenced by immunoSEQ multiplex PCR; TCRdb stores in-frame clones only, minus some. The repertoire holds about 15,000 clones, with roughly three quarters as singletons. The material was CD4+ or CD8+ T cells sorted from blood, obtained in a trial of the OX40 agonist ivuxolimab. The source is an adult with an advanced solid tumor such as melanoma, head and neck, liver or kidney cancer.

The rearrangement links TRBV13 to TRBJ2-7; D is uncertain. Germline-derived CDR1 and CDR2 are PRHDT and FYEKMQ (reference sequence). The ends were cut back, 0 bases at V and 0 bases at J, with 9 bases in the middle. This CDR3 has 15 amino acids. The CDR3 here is CASSLGSGSSYEQYF. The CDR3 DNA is TGTGCCAGCAGCTTAGGGTCGGGCAGCTCCTACGAGCAGTACTTC.

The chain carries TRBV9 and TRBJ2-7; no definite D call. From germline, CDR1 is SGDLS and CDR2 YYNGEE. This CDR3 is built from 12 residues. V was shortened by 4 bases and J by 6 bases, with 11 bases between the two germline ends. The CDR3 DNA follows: TGTGCCAGCAGCCACGGGTGGGGCGAGCAGTACTTC. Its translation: CASSHGWGEQYF.

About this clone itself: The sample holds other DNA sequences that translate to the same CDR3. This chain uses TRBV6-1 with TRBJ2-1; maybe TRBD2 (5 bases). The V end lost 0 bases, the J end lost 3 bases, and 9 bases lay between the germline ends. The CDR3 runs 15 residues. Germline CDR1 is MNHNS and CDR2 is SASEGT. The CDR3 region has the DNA TGTGCCAGCAGTGAAGCAGGTGGGAGCTACAATGAGCAGTTCTTC. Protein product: CASSEAGGSYNEQFF.

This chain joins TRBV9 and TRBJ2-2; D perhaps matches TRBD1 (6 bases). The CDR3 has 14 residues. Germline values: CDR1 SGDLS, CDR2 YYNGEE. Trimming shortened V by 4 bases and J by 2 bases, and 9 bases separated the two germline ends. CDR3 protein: CASSMGQNTGELFF. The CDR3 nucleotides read TGTGCCAGCAGCATGGGACAAAACACCGGGGAGCTGTTTTTT. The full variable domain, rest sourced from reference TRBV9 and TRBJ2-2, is DSGVTQTPKHLITATGQRVTLRCSPRSGDLSVYWYQQSLDQGLQFLIQYYNGEERAKGNILERFSAQQFPDLHSELNLSSLELGDSALYFCASSMGQNTGELFFGEGSRLTVL.

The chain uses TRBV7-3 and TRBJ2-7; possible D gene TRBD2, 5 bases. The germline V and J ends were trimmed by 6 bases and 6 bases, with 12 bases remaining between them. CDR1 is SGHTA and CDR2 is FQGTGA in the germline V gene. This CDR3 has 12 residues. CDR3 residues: CASSIGRGEQYF. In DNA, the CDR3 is TGTGCCAGCAGTATTGGACGGGGCGAGCAGTACTTC.

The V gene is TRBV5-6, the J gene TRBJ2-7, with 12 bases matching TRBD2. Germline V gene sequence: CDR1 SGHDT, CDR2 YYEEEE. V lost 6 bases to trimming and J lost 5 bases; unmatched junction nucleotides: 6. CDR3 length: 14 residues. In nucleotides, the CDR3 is TGTGCCAGCAACCTAGCGGGGGGGCCGGACGAGCAGTACTTC. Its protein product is CASNLAGGPDEQYF.

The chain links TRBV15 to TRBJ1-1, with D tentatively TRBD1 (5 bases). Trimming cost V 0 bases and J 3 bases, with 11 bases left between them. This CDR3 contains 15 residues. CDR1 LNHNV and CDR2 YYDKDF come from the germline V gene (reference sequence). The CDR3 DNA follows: TGTGCCACCAGCAGAGATCAGTGGGACGACACTGAAGCTTTCTTT. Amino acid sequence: CATSRDQWDDTEAFF.

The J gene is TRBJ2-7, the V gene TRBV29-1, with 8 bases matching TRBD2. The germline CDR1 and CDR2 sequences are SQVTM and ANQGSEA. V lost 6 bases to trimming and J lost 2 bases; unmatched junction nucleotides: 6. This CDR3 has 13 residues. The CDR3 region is CSVLAGPAYEQYF. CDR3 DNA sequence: TGCAGCGTCTTAGCGGGGCCCGCCTACGAGCAGTACTTC.

CDR3 in DNA: TGTGCCACCAGCAGAGATCGGGGGCTCGGAAACACCATATATTTT. Residues: CATSRDRGLGNTIYF. V is TRBV15 and J is TRBJ1-3; D may be TRBD1 (6 bases). V shed 0 bases and J shed 4 bases, with 10 bases lying between them. The CDR3 is 15 amino acids. Germline V gene lookup returns CDR1 LNHNV and CDR2 YYDKDF (reference sequence).

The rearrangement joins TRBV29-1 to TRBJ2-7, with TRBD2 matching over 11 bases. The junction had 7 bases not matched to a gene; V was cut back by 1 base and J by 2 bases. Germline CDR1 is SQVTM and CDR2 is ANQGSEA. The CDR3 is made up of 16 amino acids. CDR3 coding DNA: TGCAGCGTTGAAGGAGAAGAGACTAGCGGGACCTACGAGCAGTACTTC. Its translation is CSVEGEETSGTYEQYF.

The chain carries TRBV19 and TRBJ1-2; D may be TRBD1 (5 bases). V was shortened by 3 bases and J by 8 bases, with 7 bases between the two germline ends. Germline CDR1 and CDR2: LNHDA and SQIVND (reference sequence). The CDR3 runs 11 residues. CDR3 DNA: TGTGCCAGTAGTATGGGGCCGGGCTACACCTTC. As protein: CASSMGPGYTF.

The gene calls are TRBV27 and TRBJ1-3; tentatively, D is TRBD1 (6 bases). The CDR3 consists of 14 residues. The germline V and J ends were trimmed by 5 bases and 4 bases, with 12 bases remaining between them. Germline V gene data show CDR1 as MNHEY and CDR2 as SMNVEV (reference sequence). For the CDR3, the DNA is TGTGCCAGCAGTACACAGGGTGGAGGAAACACCATATATTTT. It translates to CASSTQGGGNTIYF.

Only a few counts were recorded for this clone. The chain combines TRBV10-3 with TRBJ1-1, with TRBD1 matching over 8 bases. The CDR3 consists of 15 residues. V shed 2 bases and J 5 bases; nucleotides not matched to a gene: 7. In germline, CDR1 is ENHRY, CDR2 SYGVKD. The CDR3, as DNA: TGTGCCATCAGTGAGACCCGGACAGGGTCGACTGAAGCTTTCTTT. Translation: CAISETRTGSTEAFF.

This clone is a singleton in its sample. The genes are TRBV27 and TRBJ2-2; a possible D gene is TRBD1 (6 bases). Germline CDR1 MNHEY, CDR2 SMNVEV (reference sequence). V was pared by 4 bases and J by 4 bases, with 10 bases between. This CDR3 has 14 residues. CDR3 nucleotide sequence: TGTGCCAGCAGTTCAGGGGATTCCACCGGGGAGCTGTTTTTT. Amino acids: CASSSGDSTGELFF.

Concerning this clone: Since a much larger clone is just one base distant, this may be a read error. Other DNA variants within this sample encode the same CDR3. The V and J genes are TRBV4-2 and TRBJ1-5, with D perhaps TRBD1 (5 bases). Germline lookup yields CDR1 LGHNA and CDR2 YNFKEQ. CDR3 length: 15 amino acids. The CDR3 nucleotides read TGTGCCAGCAGCCAGGGACGGAATAGCAATCAGCCCCAACATTTT. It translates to CASSQGRNSNQPQHF.

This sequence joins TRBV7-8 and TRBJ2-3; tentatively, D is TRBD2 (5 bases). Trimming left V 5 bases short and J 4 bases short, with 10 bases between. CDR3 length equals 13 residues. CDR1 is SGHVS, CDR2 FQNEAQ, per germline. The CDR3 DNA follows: TGTGCCAGCAGCAGGCCCGGGGCAGATACGCAGTATTTT. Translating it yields CASSRPGADTQYF.

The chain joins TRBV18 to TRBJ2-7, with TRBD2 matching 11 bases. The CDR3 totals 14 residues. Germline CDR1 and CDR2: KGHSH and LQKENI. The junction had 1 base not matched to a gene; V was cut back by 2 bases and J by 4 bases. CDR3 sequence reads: CASSPTSGSYEQYF. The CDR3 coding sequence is TGTGCCAGCTCACCAACTAGCGGGAGTTACGAGCAGTACTTC.

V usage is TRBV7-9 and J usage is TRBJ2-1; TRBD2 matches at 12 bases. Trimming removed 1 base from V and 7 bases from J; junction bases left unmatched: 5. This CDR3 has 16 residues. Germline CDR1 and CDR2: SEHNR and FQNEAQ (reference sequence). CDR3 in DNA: TGTGCCAGCAGCTTAGGTGAGACTAGCGGGAGAAATGAGCAGTTCTTC. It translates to CASSLGETSGRNEQFF.

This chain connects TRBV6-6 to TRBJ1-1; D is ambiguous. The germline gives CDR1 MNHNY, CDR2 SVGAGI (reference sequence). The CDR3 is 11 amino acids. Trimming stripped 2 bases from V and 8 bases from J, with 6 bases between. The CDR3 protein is CASSYAPEAFF. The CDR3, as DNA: TGTGCCAGCAGTTACGCCCCGGAAGCTTTCTTT.

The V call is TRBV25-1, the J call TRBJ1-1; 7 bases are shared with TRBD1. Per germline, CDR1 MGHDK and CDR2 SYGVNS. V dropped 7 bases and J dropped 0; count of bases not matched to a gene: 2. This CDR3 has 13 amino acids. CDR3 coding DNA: TGTGCCAGCACCCAGGGGGTGAACACTGAAGCTTTCTTT. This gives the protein CASTQGVNTEAFF.

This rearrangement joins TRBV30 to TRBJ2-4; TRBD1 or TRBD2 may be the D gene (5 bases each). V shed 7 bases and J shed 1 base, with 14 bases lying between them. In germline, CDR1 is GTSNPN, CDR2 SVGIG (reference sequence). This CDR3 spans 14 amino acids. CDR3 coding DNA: TGTGCCTACTCAGGGTGGGGGGCCAAAAACATTCAGTACTTC. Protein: CAYSGWGAKNIQYF. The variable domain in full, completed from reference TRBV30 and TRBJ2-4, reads SQTIHQWPATLVQPVGSPLSLECTVEGTSNPNLYWYRQAAGRGLQLLFYSVGIGQISSEVPQNLSASRPQDRQFILSSKKLLLSDSGFYLCAYSGWGAKNIQYFGAGTRLSVL.

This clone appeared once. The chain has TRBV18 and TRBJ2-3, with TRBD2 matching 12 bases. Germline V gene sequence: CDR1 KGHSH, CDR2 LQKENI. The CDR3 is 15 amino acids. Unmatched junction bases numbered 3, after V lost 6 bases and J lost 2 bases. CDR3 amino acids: CASSGTSGPTDTQYF. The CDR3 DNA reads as TGTGCCAGCTCCGGGACTAGCGGGCCCACAGATACGCAGTATTTT.

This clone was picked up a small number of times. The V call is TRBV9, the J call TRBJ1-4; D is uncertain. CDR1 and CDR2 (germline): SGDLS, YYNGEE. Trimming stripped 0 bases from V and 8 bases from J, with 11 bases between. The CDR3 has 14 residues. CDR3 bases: TGTGCCAGCAGCGTAGGTAGGATCGGGGAAAAACTGTTTTTT. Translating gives CASSVGRIGEKLFF.

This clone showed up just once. CDR3 sequence: CASSYTLAGAYNEQFF. The CDR3 DNA reads TGTGCCAGCAGCTATACATTAGCGGGGGCTTACAATGAGCAGTTCTTC. The chain joins TRBV28 to TRBJ2-1, with 9 bases matching TRBD2. V lost 6 bases and J lost 4; bases outside the gene matches: 10. The CDR3 totals 16 residues. The germline V gene has CDR1 MDHEN and CDR2 SYDVKM.

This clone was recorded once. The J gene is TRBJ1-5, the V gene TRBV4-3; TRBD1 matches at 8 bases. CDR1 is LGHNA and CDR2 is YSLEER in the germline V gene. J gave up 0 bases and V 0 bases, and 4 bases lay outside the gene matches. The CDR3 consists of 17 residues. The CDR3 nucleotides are TGCGCCAGCAGCCAAGACCGGACAGGGTTTAGCAATCAGCCCCAGCATTTT. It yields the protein CASSQDRTGFSNQPQHF.